The T cell receptor beta chain described here comes from a study of T cells in Graves' hyperthyroidism and ophthalmopathy. General study results and limits: Most thyroid clonotypes with frequency above 0.001 were detected in blood. A model built on 13 V-J features separated ophthalmopathy from stable hyperthyroidism.

The V gene's germline CDR1 is SGHRS and CDR2 YFSETQ. This CDR3 has 15 residues. The V end lost 3 bases, the J end lost 0 bases, and 12 bases lay between the germline ends. Patients with uncontrolled infections, other autoimmune diseases, pregnancy or lactation were excluded. Authors of the study amplified TCR beta CDR3 regions from RNA transcripts. A set of HTBI primers served as the primers for a first-round RT-PCR of the TCR CDR3. TCRdb recomputed calls from the multiplex PCR reads with MiXCR, one row per CDR3 protein. The data contain 150,000 or so distinct CDR3 sequences, around 20% of them seen just once; the ten biggest clones take up around two thirds. A remark on this clonotype: As yet, its antigen is unknown.

Sequencing was carried out using blood. This chain uses TRBV5-1 with TRBJ2-5; no clear D gene. The TCR originated in a woman aged 50 to 60 with Graves' hyperthyroidism that later progressed to Graves' ophthalmopathy. The CDR3 nucleotides are TGCGCCAGCAGCTCCTACAGAGAATACCAAGAGACCCAGTACTTC. Protein product: CASSSYREYQETQYF.